Here is one TCR beta chain with its context. This clone has a handful of counts. Its cognate antigen has yet to be identified. No clone much larger than this one lies a single base away; base qualities are absent. The CDR3 holds 16 amino acids from the cysteine to the phenylalanine. The DNA shown is the 48-base CDR3, in frame from base 1. The germline V end is reduced by 4 bases and the J end by 1 base; junction bases left unmatched: 6. According to the germline V gene (reference sequence), CDR1 reads LNHDA and CDR2 reads SQIVND. This entry comes from a study of beta chain features in type 1 diabetes (dated by TCRdb to the late 2010s). With respect to the entire study: Mean age, gender distribution, total cell number and subset yield did not differ between patients and healthy donors. Regulatory and stem cell-like memory subsets were obtained from only 8 patients and roughly eight healthy donors, while naive and central memory subsets were obtained from all 28 donors. The study compared the TCRB repertoires of sorted circulating CD4+ T cell subsets in recently diagnosed type 1 diabetes patients with those in matched healthy donors. Across all samples, fewer than 130 million sorted cells were examined, and cell number per subset correlated strongly with RNA yield.

Study-level results and caveats: A moderate but significant shortening of TCRB CDR3 length was observed in type 1 diabetes patients in all four CD4+ subsets. Naive, central memory and regulatory TCRB repertoires appeared to be more alike among patients than among healthy donors. At VDJ recombination sites, type 1 diabetes patients had fewer insertions and more deleted nucleotides, which implies abnormalities in thymic rearrangement. Because small numbers of individuals were included in the HLA sub-analyses, any influence of HLA type on TCRB rearrangement was left unresolved. PCR may preferentially amplify shorter templates, but because patient and control samples were amplified and corrected together, any resulting skew would affect both groups equally. Because cDNA rather than genomic DNA was sequenced, highly expressing activated cells could have been over-represented, although no difference in activation and CD3 levels was found between groups.

Each donor gave one peripheral blood draw, averaging around 120 mL, which was collected into heparinised tubes. A BD FACSAria II was used to sort naive, central memory, regulatory and stem cell-like memory CD4+ T cells with a panel that included CD45RO, CCR7, CD25, CD127, CD95 and CD27. Purity was above 95% for every sorted population. Right away, PBMCs were isolated by Lymphoprep density gradient centrifugation and were stained directly, with no culture step. So that batch effects would be minimized, each experiment stained and sorted samples in pairs, pairing one healthy donor with one patient. All of the isolated RNA was reverse transcribed with the High Capacity cDNA Reverse Transcription Kit, so expressed TCRB transcripts were sequenced. Naive, central memory and regulatory T cell samples underwent deep immunoSEQ sequencing, averaging approximately 3.5 million total reads per sample. Sorted cells were lysed in RLT buffer, and RNA was extracted using DNase-treated RNeasy Micro or Mini kits according to cell number. Each cell subset was processed separately to prevent cross-contamination, with patient and healthy donor samples processed together. The immunoSEQ multiplex PCR was used to amplify TCRB sequences from cDNA, yielding 87-bp fragments that span the CDR3 region. Amplicons were sequenced on the Illumina HiSeq platform. From the authors' description of their analysis: PCR bias was corrected computationally using synthetic template baselines, and reads within Hamming distance 2 were collapsed, with unmergeable singletons discarded. Reads were aligned against IMGT to assign V, D and J genes, CDR3 length and insertions or deletions at six rearrangement sites. Within each subset, clonotype counts were normalized to the number of sorted cells before true diversity and Gini coefficients were calculated with the tcR R package. Repertoire sharing was quantified using the overlap coefficient calculated on TCRB nucleotide sequences. As a proxy for the pre-selection repertoire, out-of-frame TCRB sequences from naive cells were analyzed. TCRdb re-hosts the immuneACCESS table, in-frame sequences only. Its copies lack some clones; in the studies checked, an unresolved V gene accounts for under half of them, and the cause for the rest is not known. V and J calls plus clone size are reproduced from that table; the DNA served to infer D and trimming. This sample comprises 810,000 or so clones, roughly a sixth of them detected only once. The ten largest account for around 0.02% of the sample.

This sequence uses TRBV19 and TRBJ2-1; 8 central bases correspond to TRBD2. The clonotype was recovered from a woman between 18 and 29 years old in good health. Material for sequencing was naive CD4+ T cells from blood. In light of the paper, this sample's cell subset or site label describes: true naive CD4+ T cells. The nucleotide sequence is given as TGTGCCAGTAGTAGACCAGCGGGGGCATCCTACAATGAGCAGTTCTTC. Translated, it reads CASSRPAGASYNEQFF.